Presented here are 5 T cell receptor beta chains from one specimen sequenced in a study of response to subunit inactivated influenza vaccine. MiXCR, run by TCRdb on the RT-PCR reads, gives a single entry per CDR3 protein. The sample contains a few hundred thousand distinct CDR3 sequences, 11% of which appear only once. These records were also assigned to another study, of T cells expressing NK-cell markers. That source reports: A 5'RACE template switching approach incorporating UMIs was used to make TCR beta cDNA.

The sequences come from PBMCs from blood, collected on the day of vaccination. These receptors all stem from a man aged 50 or older who received an inactivated influenza vaccine.

The chain links TRBV2 to TRBJ1-1; D may be TRBD1 (5 bases). CDR3 length: 15 amino acids. Trimming shortened V by 1 base and J by 7 bases, and 16 bases separated the two germline ends. Germline values: CDR1 SNHLY, CDR2 FYNNEI. In DNA, the CDR3 is TGTGCCAGCAGTGAAGGTCCGGGAGGGGCCAGTGAAGCTTTCTTT. Translating it yields CASSEGPGGASEAFF.

CDR3 residues: CASSPQGAPNTGELFF. The CDR3 bases are TGTGCCAGCAGCCCTCAGGGGGCGCCGAACACCGGGGAGCTGTTTTTT. V usage is TRBV7-3 and J usage is TRBJ2-2, with 8 nucleotides matching TRBD1. Germline values: CDR1 SGHTA, CDR2 FQGTGA. This CDR3 is 16 amino acids long. The ends lost 5 bases at V and 0 bases at J; junction bases unmatched: 5.

In this sample, this clonotype turned up a few times. V usage is TRBV9 and J usage is TRBJ1-2; D is ambiguous. There are 15 residues in the CDR3. Germline CDR1 reads SGDLS; CDR2 reads YYNGEE. Deletions cut 0 bases from V and 4 bases from J, with 13 bases between. The CDR3 region is CASSVAAHTSYGYTF. The CDR3 region has the DNA TGTGCCAGCAGCGTAGCCGCGCACACCTCCTATGGCTACACCTTC.

The chain has TRBV7-2 and TRBJ2-6; TRBD2 is a possible D gene (5 bases). V was clipped by 3 bases and J by 2 bases, with 8 bases between them. Germline CDR1 SGHTA, CDR2 FQGNSA. The CDR3 is 15 amino acids. The CDR3 here is CASSFGEAGANVLTF. The CDR3 DNA is TGTGCCAGCAGCTTCGGGGAAGCTGGGGCCAACGTCCTGACTTTC.

V usage is TRBV19 and J usage is TRBJ1-5, with D tentatively TRBD1 (5 bases). Germline CDR1 is LNHDA and CDR2 is SQIVND (reference sequence). The CDR3 contains 16 residues. Trimming removed 0 bases at V and 2 bases at J, with 11 bases between. CDR3 DNA: TGTGCCAGTAGTATAGATCCCGGGGGAGGCAATCAGCCCCAGCATTTT. Translation gives CASSIDPGGGNQPQHF.